This is a list of T cell receptor beta chains from one sample in a study of beta chain features in type 1 diabetes. Using immunoSEQ multiplex PCR, the repertoire was profiled, and TCRdb retains in-frame clones only, with some absent. The data hold 310,000 or so clones, with approximately 16% observed a single time. Material: naive CD4+ T cells from blood. Receptor source: a man between 18 and 35 years old with type 1 diabetes. The CDR3 runs from the conserved cysteine through the conserved F or W. D genes are given only for firm matches. The size of a clone is reported for some rows only, either as once, few or many, or as a class for expanded clones.

j_call v_call clone_size d_call cdr3_aa cdr3_nt
TRBJ1-6 TRBV6-6 NA NA CASSLTEFNSPLHF TGTGCCAGCAGTTTGACAGAGTTCAATTCACCCCTCCACTTT
TRBJ1-1 TRBV30 NA TRBD1 CALTGYTEAFF TGTGCCTTGACAGGGTACACTGAAGCTTTCTTT
TRBJ1-6 TRBV7-9 NA TRBD1 CASSSDRENSPLHF TGTGCCAGCAGCTCCGACAGGGAAAATTCACCCCTCCACTTT
TRBJ1-2 TRBV6-5 NA NA CATSRVAYGYTF TGTGCCACCTCCCGGGTAGCCTATGGCTACACCTTC
TRBJ2-1 TRBV5-1 NA NA CASSPTWAGLGEQFF TGCGCCAGCAGCCCGACGTGGGCAGGGCTAGGTGAGCAGTTCTTC
TRBJ2-1 TRBV2 few NA CASSESGRLGQFF TGTGCCAGCAGTGAATCAGGCCGCCTTGGGCAGTTCTTC
TRBJ2-1 TRBV9 few TRBD1 CASSLLGTGGYNEQFF TGTGCCAGCAGCCTCCTCGGGACAGGTGGTTACAATGAGCAGTTCTTC
TRBJ1-1 TRBV28 NA NA CASSPGRETEAFF TGTGCCAGCAGTCCAGGGAGGGAAACTGAAGCTTTCTTT
TRBJ2-3 TRBV5-4 NA NA CASSPNTGHSTDTQYF TGTGCCAGCAGCCCTAACACAGGGCATAGCACAGATACGCAGTATTTT
TRBJ1-1 TRBV5-4 few TRBD1 CASSRQGLNTEAFF TGTGCCAGCAGCAGACAGGGCCTGAACACTGAAGCTTTCTTT
TRBJ2-7 TRBV7-9 few TRBD2 CASSRLAGPYEQYF TGTGCCAGCAGCCGACTAGCGGGCCCCTACGAGCAGTACTTC
TRBJ2-5 TRBV5-1 NA TRBD2 CASSPDGGQETQYF TGCGCCAGCAGCCCTGACGGGGGGCAAGAGACCCAGTACTTC
TRBJ2-1 TRBV9 NA TRBD2 CASSVGVGGGYNEQFF TGTGCCAGCAGCGTAGGGGTCGGCGGGGGTTACAATGAGCAGTTCTTC
TRBJ2-5 TRBV4-3 few TRBD2 CASSQVLAGSETQYF TGCGCCAGCAGCCAAGTGCTAGCGGGGTCTGAGACCCAGTACTTC
TRBJ2-5 TRBV2 NA NA CASGGFQETQYF TGTGCCAGCGGCGGGTTCCAAGAGACCCAGTACTTC
TRBJ2-3 TRBV5-1 few TRBD2 CASSLVGRAVADTQYF TGCGCCAGCAGCTTGGTCGGGAGGGCCGTTGCAGATACGCAGTATTTT
TRBJ1-2 TRBV18 NA NA CASLTDRLTSCAF TGTGCCAGCTTGACCGACAGGCTAACTTCTTGCGCCTTC
TRBJ1-2 TRBV28 NA TRBD1 CATATGDSLYGYTF TGTGCCACCGCGACCGGGGACAGTTTATATGGCTACACCTTC
TRBJ2-3 TRBV7-2 few TRBD2 CASSRPRGGATDTQYF TGTGCCAGCAGCAGGCCCCGCGGGGGGGCGACAGATACGCAGTATTTT
TRBJ2-7 TRBV28 few NA CASTTPDRIAYEQYF TGTGCCAGCACCACCCCCGACAGAATAGCCTACGAGCAGTACTTC
TRBJ2-1 TRBV5-1 few NA CASSLTGQNSYNEQFF TGCGCCAGCAGCTTGACGGGTCAAAACTCCTACAATGAGCAGTTCTTC
TRBJ2-7 TRBV2 once TRBD1 CASGSTGASYEQYF TGTGCCAGCGGTTCGACAGGGGCCTCCTACGAGCAGTACTTC
TRBJ1-2 TRBV7-2 few NA CASSFSSTGFYGYTF TGTGCCAGCAGCTTTTCATCCACGGGGTTCTATGGCTACACCTTC
TRBJ1-5 TRBV7-2 few NA CASSLRGWSPQHF TGTGCCAGCAGCTTACGGGGGTGGTCGCCCCAGCATTTT
TRBJ2-2 TRBV11-2 NA TRBD1 CASSFAGTGSGGELFF TGTGCCAGCAGCTTCGCCGGGACAGGGTCAGGCGGGGAGCTGTTTTTT
TRBJ2-3 TRBV7-8 NA NA CASSSNSGFTDTQYF TGTGCCAGCAGCTCAAATAGCGGATTCACAGATACGCAGTATTTT
TRBJ1-2 TRBV10-3 NA NA CAISDQQGNYGYTF TGTGCCATCAGTGACCAACAGGGTAACTATGGCTACACCTTC
TRBJ2-1 TRBV30 NA TRBD2 CAWGGYPGTSGRANEQFF TGTGCCTGGGGTGGGTACCCCGGGACTAGCGGGAGGGCAAATGAGCAGTTCTTC
TRBJ2-5 TRBV5-1 NA TRBD1 CASSRGQGAQETQYF TGCGCCAGCAGCCGGGGACAGGGCGCCCAAGAGACCCAGTACTTC
TRBJ2-2 TRBV18 few NA CASRPGQVTGELFF TGTGCCAGCCGTCCGGGACAAGTGACCGGGGAGCTGTTTTTT
TRBJ2-2 TRBV6-5 NA NA CASSYSRTRNTGELFF TGTGCCAGCAGTTACTCCCGGACACGGAACACCGGGGAGCTGTTTTTT
TRBJ2-5 TRBV11-2 NA NA CASSLQGLQETQYF TGTGCCAGCAGCTTACAGGGCCTCCAAGAGACCCAGTACTTC
TRBJ2-1 TRBV13 NA TRBD2 CASSTQGLAGTRYNEQFF TGTGCCAGCAGCACGCAGGGACTAGCGGGAACTAGGTACAATGAGCAGTTCTTC
TRBJ2-2 TRBV10-3 NA TRBD1 CAISGTGGTGELFF TGTGCCATCAGCGGGACAGGGGGCACCGGGGAGCTGTTTTTT
TRBJ1-5 TRBV7-8 NA NA CASSLTGQNQPQHF TGTGCCAGCAGCTTGACCGGACAGAATCAGCCCCAGCATTTT
TRBJ2-1 TRBV19 NA NA CASYDRNSSYNEQFF TGTGCCAGCTATGACAGAAATAGCTCCTACAATGAGCAGTTCTTC
TRBJ2-5 TRBV5-1 few TRBD2 CASSLGLADYQETQYF TGCGCCAGCAGCCTGGGACTAGCGGACTACCAAGAGACCCAGTACTTC
TRBJ1-1 TRBV7-9 few TRBD1 CASSWTGRPEAFF TGTGCCAGCAGCTGGACAGGGAGGCCTGAAGCTTTCTTT
TRBJ1-3 TRBV9 NA TRBD1 CASSVQGTGAGGNTIYF TGTGCCAGCAGCGTGCAAGGGACAGGGGCCGGCGGAAACACCATATATTTT
TRBJ2-7 TRBV18 NA TRBD1 CASSPLGQGAYEQYF TGTGCCAGCTCACCCCTCGGACAGGGGGCCTACGAGCAGTACTTC
TRBJ2-7 TRBV5-4 few NA CASSPHLGGLGYEQYF TGTGCCAGCAGCCCGCATCTTGGCGGGCTGGGCTACGAGCAGTACTTC
TRBJ2-2 TRBV4-3 NA TRBD2 CASSPLQAGGWTGELFF TGCGCCAGCAGCCCCCTTCAAGCGGGGGGATGGACCGGGGAGCTGTTTTTT
TRBJ1-5 TRBV29-1 NA NA CSVSSGVTQPQHF TGCAGCGTTAGCTCAGGGGTGACTCAGCCCCAGCATTTT
TRBJ2-3 TRBV7-9 few NA CASSPPLSRTDTQYF TGTGCCAGCAGCCCCCCCCTGTCTCGCACAGATACGCAGTATTTT
TRBJ1-6 TRBV7-2 NA NA CASSPRTVNSPLHF TGTGCCAGCAGCCCACGGACAGTAAATTCACCCCTCCACTTT
TRBJ2-2 TRBV30 NA NA CAWSAGELFF TGTGCCTGGAGTGCTGGGGAGCTGTTTTTT
TRBJ2-1 TRBV9 few TRBD2 CASSERDPGLAFLRYNEQFF TGTGCCAGCAGCGAGAGGGATCCGGGACTAGCTTTTCTAAGGTACAATGAGCAGTTCTTC
TRBJ2-7 TRBV25-1 few NA CASSEAQGYEQYF TGTGCCAGCAGTGAAGCACAGGGCTACGAGCAGTACTTC
TRBJ1-3 TRBV2 NA TRBD1 CASDRVPGNTIYF TGTGCCAGCGACAGGGTCCCTGGAAACACCATATATTTT
TRBJ2-3 TRBV19 NA NA CASSELLGTDTQYF TGTGCCAGTAGTGAGCTACTAGGCACAGATACGCAGTATTTT
TRBJ2-7 TRBV5-6 NA NA CASSLPGRGDNTYEQYF TGTGCCAGCAGCCTACCTGGTCGGGGGGACAACACCTACGAGCAGTACTTC
TRBJ2-1 TRBV30 few NA CAWSVRGRNEQFF TGTGCCTGGAGTGTACGTGGGCGCAATGAGCAGTTCTTC
TRBJ2-1 TRBV6-5 NA TRBD2 CASSRLAGGYNEQFF TGTGCCAGCAGCCGACTAGCGGGAGGCTACAATGAGCAGTTCTTC
TRBJ1-2 TRBV14 NA TRBD1 CASSKRQGWNYGYTF TGTGCCAGCAGCAAACGACAGGGGTGGAACTATGGCTACACCTTC
TRBJ2-1 TRBV27 NA NA CASSSLLDYNEQFF TGTGCCAGCAGTTCCCTTCTAGATTACAATGAGCAGTTCTTC